This is a list of T cell receptor beta chains from one sample in a study of blood T cell repertoires in COVID-19. Sequencing was performed with immunoSEQ multiplex PCR; in TCRdb, only in-frame clones are kept and a portion is missing. Among some 400,000 clones listed, 87% were seen once. Source material: PBMCs or T cells enriched from blood (not recorded which). Source of these receptors: a man younger than 40 who had recovered from COVID-19. CDR3s include the opening cysteine and the closing phenylalanine or tryptophan. The D gene is left open where the match is weak. Expanded clones get a size class; other rows say once, few or many, or leave the size out.

V gene: TRBV27
clone size: -
J gene: TRBJ2-7
D gene: -
CDR3 DNA: TGTGCCAGCAGTTTATACCCGACTGGAACCTACGAGCAGTACTTC
CDR3 protein: CASSLYPTGTYEQYF

V gene: TRBV30
clone size: -
J gene: TRBJ2-3
D gene: TRBD2
CDR3 DNA: TGTGCCTGGAGTGGAAGCGGGGGGGTGGCAGATACGCAGTATTTT
CDR3 protein: CAWSGSGGVADTQYF

V gene: TRBV6-2/TRBV6-3
clone size: -
J gene: TRBJ1-2
D gene: -
CDR3 DNA: TGTGCCAGCAGTTACGCGGGGGGAAACAGGTGGAACACCTTC
CDR3 protein: CASSYAGGNRWNTF

V gene: TRBV5-6
clone size: -
J gene: TRBJ2-3
D gene: TRBD1
CDR3 DNA: TGTGCCAGCAGCTTGGCCGGGACAGGGACTACAGATACGCAGTATTTT
CDR3 protein: CASSLAGTGTTDTQYF

V gene: TRBV7-9
clone size: -
J gene: TRBJ2-3
D gene: -
CDR3 DNA: TGTGCCAGCAGCTTAATCAGTTCAGATACGCAGTATTTT
CDR3 protein: CASSLISSDTQYF

V gene: TRBV2
clone size: -
J gene: TRBJ1-2
D gene: -
CDR3 DNA: TGTGCCAGCAGTGAGGCAGGAACCTCAAACTATGGCTACACCTTC
CDR3 protein: CASSEAGTSNYGYTF

V gene: TRBV12-3/TRBV12-4
clone size: -
J gene: TRBJ1-4
D gene: -
CDR3 DNA: TGTGCCAGCTGTACTGGCTGGAGGGAAAAACTGTTTTTT
CDR3 protein: CASCTGWREKLFF

V gene: TRBV29-1
clone size: -
J gene: TRBJ1-2
D gene: -
CDR3 DNA: TGCAGCGTTGAGGTGGCAGGCTATGGTTACACCTTC
CDR3 protein: CSVEVAGYGYTF

V gene: TRBV2
clone size: few
J gene: TRBJ1-1
D gene: TRBD1
CDR3 DNA: TGTGCCAGCGGCGCGGGACAGGGCAACACTGAAGCTTTCTTT
CDR3 protein: CASGAGQGNTEAFF

V gene: TRBV28
clone size: -
J gene: TRBJ2-6
D gene: -
CDR3 DNA: TGTGCCAGCAGACGAGGCGGAAACGTCCTGACTTTC
CDR3 protein: CASRRGGNVLTF

V gene: TRBV2
clone size: -
J gene: TRBJ1-5
D gene: -
CDR3 DNA: TGTGCCAGCAGGGACAGTACTTATAGCAATCAGCCCCAGCATTTT
CDR3 protein: CASRDSTYSNQPQHF

V gene: TRBV20-1
clone size: -
J gene: TRBJ2-7
D gene: -
CDR3 DNA: TGCAGTGCTAGGTCGGGGTTTGAGCAGTACTTC
CDR3 protein: CSARSGFEQYF

V gene: TRBV19
clone size: -
J gene: TRBJ2-1
D gene: TRBD2
CDR3 DNA: TGTGCCAGTAGTATATCGGGGGGGAGCTCCTACAATGAGCAGTTCTTC
CDR3 protein: CASSISGGSSYNEQFF

V gene: TRBV3-1/TRBV3-2
clone size: -
J gene: TRBJ1-5
D gene: TRBD1
CDR3 DNA: TGTGCCAGCAGCCTTTCCGGGACAGGGGGCAATCAGCCCCAGCATTTT
CDR3 protein: CASSLSGTGGNQPQHF

V gene: TRBV7-3
clone size: -
J gene: TRBJ2-1
D gene: -
CDR3 DNA: TGTGCCAGCAGCTTAACCTATGACACGTACAATGAGCAGTTCTTC
CDR3 protein: CASSLTYDTYNEQFF

V gene: TRBV12-3/TRBV12-4
clone size: once
J gene: TRBJ1-2
D gene: -
CDR3 DNA: TGTGCCAGCAGTTGGACAGCTTATGGCTACACCTTC
CDR3 protein: CASSWTAYGYTF

V gene: TRBV29-1
clone size: -
J gene: TRBJ1-1
D gene: TRBD1
CDR3 DNA: TGCAGCGTAGGGAGAGACAGGGGTGGGAATGAAGCTTTCTTT
CDR3 protein: CSVGRDRGGNEAFF

V gene: TRBV5-4
clone size: -
J gene: TRBJ1-2
D gene: TRBD1
CDR3 DNA: TGTGCCAGCAGCTGGGGGACAGTAAACTATGGCTACACCTTC
CDR3 protein: CASSWGTVNYGYTF

V gene: TRBV30
clone size: -
J gene: TRBJ1-5
D gene: -
CDR3 DNA: TGTGCCTGGACCACAGGTTATAGCAATCAGCCCCAGCATTTT
CDR3 protein: CAWTTGYSNQPQHF

V gene: TRBV5-1
clone size: -
J gene: TRBJ1-1
D gene: -
CDR3 DNA: TGCGCCAGCAGCTTAGTGGGGACACTGAACACTGAAGCTTTCTTT
CDR3 protein: CASSLVGTLNTEAFF

V gene: TRBV19
clone size: -
J gene: TRBJ2-3
D gene: -
CDR3 DNA: TGTGCCAGTAACGCCAGATACACAGATACGCAGTATTTT
CDR3 protein: CASNARYTDTQYF

V gene: TRBV5-6
clone size: few
J gene: TRBJ1-2
D gene: TRBD1
CDR3 DNA: TGTGCCAGCAGCTTGACTCCCAGACAGGGGTGGGTGAATGGCTACACCTTC
CDR3 protein: CASSLTPRQGWVNGYTF

V gene: TRBV10-3
clone size: -
J gene: TRBJ2-7
D gene: TRBD1
CDR3 DNA: TGTGCCATCAGTGAAAGAGTAGTCAGGGGGAACGAGCAGTACTTC
CDR3 protein: CAISERVVRGNEQYF

V gene: TRBV7-8
clone size: -
J gene: TRBJ2-5
D gene: TRBD2
CDR3 DNA: TGTGCCAGCAGCTGGACTAGCGGGGGTCGGTATGGGAAAGAGACCCAGTACTTC
CDR3 protein: CASSWTSGGRYGKETQYF

V gene: TRBV20-1
clone size: -
J gene: TRBJ2-1
D gene: -
CDR3 DNA: TGCAGTGCTAGAGATATCCATGAGCAGTTCTTC
CDR3 protein: CSARDIHEQFF

V gene: TRBV5-1
clone size: -
J gene: TRBJ2-7
D gene: TRBD1
CDR3 DNA: TGCGCCAGCAGCGGATCATTAGGGACAGCCTACGAGCAGTACTTC
CDR3 protein: CASSGSLGTAYEQYF

V gene: TRBV19
clone size: -
J gene: TRBJ1-5
D gene: -
CDR3 DNA: TGTGCCAGTAGTTACGAACAGGGAGATCAGCCCCAGCATTTT
CDR3 protein: CASSYEQGDQPQHF

V gene: TRBV10-3
clone size: -
J gene: TRBJ1-1
D gene: TRBD1
CDR3 DNA: TGTGCCATCAGTGGAGGGACAGGGGATGAAGCTTTCTTT
CDR3 protein: CAISGGTGDEAFF

V gene: TRBV27
clone size: -
J gene: TRBJ2-3
D gene: TRBD1
CDR3 DNA: TGTGCCAGCAGTTTATCTCACGAGACAGGGGGAACTAGCACAGATACGCAGTATTTT
CDR3 protein: CASSLSHETGGTSTDTQYF

V gene: TRBV4-1
clone size: -
J gene: TRBJ1-2
D gene: -
CDR3 DNA: TGCGCCAGCAGCCATGAGCGTGGAGGCTACACCTTC
CDR3 protein: CASSHERGGYTF

V gene: TRBV9
clone size: -
J gene: TRBJ2-3
D gene: -
CDR3 DNA: TGTGCCAGCAGCGCACCGGGACTTCTAACAGATACGCAGTATTTT
CDR3 protein: CASSAPGLLTDTQYF

V gene: TRBV10-2
clone size: -
J gene: TRBJ1-1
D gene: -
CDR3 DNA: TGCGCCACCATGAAGACAGAAATGAACACTGAAGCTTTCTTT
CDR3 protein: CATMKTEMNTEAFF

V gene: TRBV7-9
clone size: -
J gene: TRBJ2-7
D gene: -
CDR3 DNA: TGTGCCAGCAGCTTAGCGGGGAGCTCCTACGAGCAGTACTTC
CDR3 protein: CASSLAGSSYEQYF

V gene: TRBV7-9
clone size: -
J gene: TRBJ1-1
D gene: -
CDR3 DNA: TGTGCCAGCAGCTTAAAACAGTTGAACACTGAAGCTTTCTTT
CDR3 protein: CASSLKQLNTEAFF

V gene: TRBV19
clone size: -
J gene: TRBJ2-1
D gene: TRBD2
CDR3 DNA: TGTGCCAGTACTCCTAGCGGGGGGGTACGTGGTGAGCAGTTCTTC
CDR3 protein: CASTPSGGVRGEQFF

V gene: TRBV9
clone size: -
J gene: TRBJ2-3
D gene: -
CDR3 DNA: TGTGCCAGCAGCGTAAGCGCGGATAGCACAGATACGCAGTATTTT
CDR3 protein: CASSVSADSTDTQYF

V gene: TRBV19
clone size: -
J gene: TRBJ1-1
D gene: -
CDR3 DNA: TGTGCCAGTAGTCCGTTTCTGGCAAACACTGAAGCTTTCTTT
CDR3 protein: CASSPFLANTEAFF

V gene: TRBV6-5
clone size: -
J gene: TRBJ2-7
D gene: -
CDR3 DNA: TGTGCCAGCGGTCCAGGGTCAGCCTACGAGCAGTACTTC
CDR3 protein: CASGPGSAYEQYF

V gene: TRBV18
clone size: -
J gene: TRBJ1-1
D gene: -
CDR3 DNA: TGTGCCAGCTCACCACCATCCCGCCGGGCTTTCTTT
CDR3 protein: CASSPPSRRAFF

V gene: TRBV30
clone size: -
J gene: TRBJ2-7
D gene: -
CDR3 DNA: TGTGCCTGGAGACGAGGAGGGGCCCCTTACGAGCAGTACTTC
CDR3 protein: CAWRRGGAPYEQYF

V gene: TRBV4-1
clone size: few
J gene: TRBJ1-2
D gene: -
CDR3 DNA: TGCGCCAGCAGCCAACCGGGGACATACTATGGCTACACCTTC
CDR3 protein: CASSQPGTYYGYTF

V gene: TRBV4-1
clone size: -
J gene: TRBJ2-5
D gene: -
CDR3 DNA: TGCGCCAGCAGCCTAGTTCGGGCGGAGGGGCAGACCCAGTACTTC
CDR3 protein: CASSLVRAEGQTQYF

V gene: TRBV6-1
clone size: few
J gene: TRBJ1-2
D gene: -
CDR3 DNA: TGTGCCAGCAGTGCGTCGGGATTTGTACAGAACTATGGCTACACCTTC
CDR3 protein: CASSASGFVQNYGYTF

V gene: TRBV30
clone size: few
J gene: TRBJ1-4
D gene: -
CDR3 DNA: TGTGCCTCCCGGGAGGCACTAAATGAAAAACTGTTTTTT
CDR3 protein: CASREALNEKLFF

V gene: TRBV30
clone size: -
J gene: TRBJ2-7
D gene: -
CDR3 DNA: TGTGCCTGGAGTAGAATGACAGTTTCTTACGAGCAGTACTTC
CDR3 protein: CAWSRMTVSYEQYF

V gene: TRBV2
clone size: -
J gene: TRBJ2-3
D gene: TRBD2
CDR3 DNA: TGTGCCAGCAGTGAGGACCGGACTAGCGGGGGCAAGTATTTT
CDR3 protein: CASSEDRTSGGKYF

V gene: TRBV2
clone size: -
J gene: TRBJ1-3
D gene: -
CDR3 DNA: TGTGCCAGCAGTTATAGACAGGTCCTCTCTGGAAACACCATATATTTT
CDR3 protein: CASSYRQVLSGNTIYF

V gene: TRBV20-1
clone size: -
J gene: TRBJ1-2
D gene: TRBD1
CDR3 DNA: TGCAGTGCTAGTGCGGGGGACAGGGACTATGGCTACACCTTC
CDR3 protein: CSASAGDRDYGYTF

V gene: TRBV7-2
clone size: -
J gene: TRBJ1-6
D gene: -
CDR3 DNA: TGTGCCAGCAGCTTAGAGAGCCGGGATTCACCCCTCCACTTT
CDR3 protein: CASSLESRDSPLHF

V gene: TRBV11-2
clone size: -
J gene: TRBJ1-5
D gene: -
CDR3 DNA: TGTGCCAGCAGCGAAAAACTACAGGTTCTAAATCAGCCCCAGCATTTT
CDR3 protein: CASSEKLQVLNQPQHF

V gene: TRBV11-2
clone size: -
J gene: TRBJ1-5
D gene: -
CDR3 DNA: TGTGCCAGCAGCCTAGAGGAGGGTCAGCCCCAGCATTTT
CDR3 protein: CASSLEEGQPQHF

V gene: TRBV7-9
clone size: -
J gene: TRBJ2-2
D gene: TRBD2
CDR3 DNA: TGTGCCAGCAGCCCCCCTAGCGGGGGGACCGGGGAGCTGTTTTTT
CDR3 protein: CASSPPSGGTGELFF

V gene: TRBV28
clone size: -
J gene: TRBJ1-6
D gene: TRBD1
CDR3 DNA: TGTGCCAGCAGTCTTGACAGGGCACCGGGTTCACCCCTCCACTTT
CDR3 protein: CASSLDRAPGSPLHF

V gene: TRBV2
clone size: -
J gene: TRBJ1-6
D gene: TRBD1
CDR3 DNA: TGTGCCAGCAGCCTCAGGGGGCCCAATAATTCACCCCTCCACTTT
CDR3 protein: CASSLRGPNNSPLHF

V gene: TRBV27
clone size: few
J gene: TRBJ1-4
D gene: -
CDR3 DNA: TGTGCCAGCAGTTTAGGGTTGGGGCTCGGGGGAAAACTGTTTTTT
CDR3 protein: CASSLGLGLGGKLFF